This T cell receptor (beta chain) was retrieved from a study of T-cell reconstitution after alpha-beta-depleted transplantation in children. A TCRbeta library incorporating unique molecular identifiers was prepared. TCRdb analysed the PCR reads with MiXCR anew, one entry per CDR3 protein. This sample has hundreds of thousands of distinct CDR3 sequences, with 10% to 15% found just once. Concerning this clonotype: Its target is unknown.

The study, taken as a whole, reports: Where some patients showed high TCRbeta diversity at day 60, it came from recipient T cells and thymic progenitors that had survived. When one year had passed after transplant, most T-cell counts and diversity came from newly produced T cells. Several hundred rapidly expanded clones from non-depleted graft cells reportedly supplied alpha-beta T cells about two months post-transplant.

CDR3 length: 13 amino acids. V gave up 5 bases and J gave up 6 bases, with 12 bases separating them. The genes are TRBV12-3 or TRBV12-4 and TRBJ2-3; D is unclear. The receptor was derived from a male patient younger than 18 who had a stem cell transplant for acute myeloid leukemia, so the T cells may come from the graft donor. Sequenced material: PBMCs, mostly from graft donor cells, taken 360 days after TCRalphabeta/CD19-depleted stem cell transplant. The CDR3 DNA reads as TGTGCCAGCAGTCCCTCTTCTCCCGATACGCAGTATTTT. Encoded protein: CASSPSSPDTQYF.